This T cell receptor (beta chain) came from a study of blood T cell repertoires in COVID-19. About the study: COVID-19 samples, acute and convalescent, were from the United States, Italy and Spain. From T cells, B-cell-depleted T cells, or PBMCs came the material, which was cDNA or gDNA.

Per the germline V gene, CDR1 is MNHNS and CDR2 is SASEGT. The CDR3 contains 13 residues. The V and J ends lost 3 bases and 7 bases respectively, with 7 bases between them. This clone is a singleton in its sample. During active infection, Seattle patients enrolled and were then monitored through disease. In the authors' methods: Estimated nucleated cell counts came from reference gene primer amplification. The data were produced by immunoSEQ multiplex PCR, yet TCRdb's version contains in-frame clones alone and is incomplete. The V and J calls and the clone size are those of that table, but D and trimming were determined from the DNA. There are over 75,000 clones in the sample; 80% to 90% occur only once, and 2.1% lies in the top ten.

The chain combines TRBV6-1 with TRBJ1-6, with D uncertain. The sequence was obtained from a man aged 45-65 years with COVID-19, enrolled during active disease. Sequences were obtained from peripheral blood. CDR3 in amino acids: CASSDFENSPLHF. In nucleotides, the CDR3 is TGTGCCAGCAGTGATTTCGAGAATTCACCCCTCCACTTT.